Below are 22 T cell receptor beta chains sequenced from a single sample in a study of shared clonotypes between healthy human individuals. TCRdb keeps only in-frame clones here, not all; method: immunoSEQ multiplex PCR. The repertoire consists of approximately 810,000 clones, with nearly 95% occurring once and the leading ten covering 24%. Positively selected for CCR7, the CD45RO-negative cells used as naive CD8 cells excluded terminally differentiated effector memory CD45RA+ cells. Sequencing input: naive CD8+ T cells sorted from blood. The source is a man aged 30 to 39 in good health.

This clone appeared a few times. The chain couples TRBV15 to TRBJ2-1; no firm D call. The CDR3 is 16 amino acids. Germline-derived CDR1 and CDR2 are LNHNV and YYDKDF (reference sequence). V was cut by 0 bases and J by 0 bases, with 9 bases left in between. In DNA form, the CDR3 reads TGTGCCACCAGCAGAGAAGCCCAGAGCTCCTACAATGAGCAGTTCTTC. It encodes CATSREAQSSYNEQFF.

V and J are TRBV5-1 and TRBJ2-1; D possibly corresponds to TRBD2 (6 bases). The CDR3 length is 16 residues. Germline V gene sequence: CDR1 SGHRS, CDR2 YFSETQ. Trimming pared 0 bases from V and 1 base from J, leaving 11 bases between. Here the CDR3 DNA reads TGCGCCAGCAGCTTGGCGAGCGGGCTGTCCTACAATGAGCAGTTCTTC. This codes for CASSLASGLSYNEQFF. Combining the CDR3 with reference TRBV5-1 and TRBJ2-1 gives the whole variable domain KAGVTQTPRYLIKTRGQQVTLSCSPISGHRSVSWYQQTPGQGLQFLFEYFSETQRNKGNFPGRFSGRQFSNSRSEMNVSTLELGDSALYLCASSLASGLSYNEQFFGPGTRLTVL.

V usage is TRBV5-8 and J usage is TRBJ2-1; perhaps TRBD1 as D (6 bases). Germline CDR1 and CDR2: SGHTS and YDEGEE. The CDR3 contains 14 residues. V shed 5 bases and J shed 3 bases, with 12 bases lying between them. The CDR3 DNA is TGTGCCAGCAGACCGGCAGGGGACTACAATGAGCAGTTCTTC. Its translation: CASRPAGDYNEQFF. The full variable domain, in which reference TRBV5-8 and TRBJ2-1 provide the parts outside the CDR3, is EAGVTQSPTHLIKTRGQQATLRCSPISGHTSVYWYQQALGLGLQFLLWYDEGEERNRGNFPPRFSGRQFPNYSSELNVNALELEDSALYLCASRPAGDYNEQFFGPGTRLTVL.

This CDR3 is CSAPFGGEQYF. The CDR3 coding sequence is TGCAGTGCTCCTTTTGGGGGGGAGCAGTACTTC. The J gene is TRBJ2-7, the V gene TRBV20-1; TRBD2 is a possible D gene (6 bases). Germline lookup yields CDR1 DFQATT and CDR2 SNEGSKA (reference sequence). Trimming shortened V by 5 bases and J by 7 bases, and 12 bases separated the two germline ends. The CDR3 covers 11 residues.

The chain is built from TRBV7-9 and TRBJ2-3; D is undetermined. The CDR3 runs 14 residues. V gave up 1 base and J gave up 1 base, with 6 bases separating them. From germline, CDR1 is SEHNR and CDR2 FQNEAQ (reference sequence). CDR3 residues: CASSLVTGTDTQYF. Here the CDR3 DNA reads TGTGCCAGCAGCTTAGTAACAGGCACAGATACGCAGTATTTT.

The chain has TRBV6-1 and TRBJ1-5, with 11 positions matching TRBD1. V gave up 7 bases and J gave up 6 bases; unmatched junction bases: 2. The CDR3 runs 13 residues. Germline CDR1 and CDR2: MNHNS and SASEGT. The CDR3 coding sequence is TGTGCCAGCACCGGACAGGGGGCTCAGCCCCAGCATTTT. It yields the protein CASTGQGAQPQHF.

J is TRBJ1-2 and V is TRBV27, with TRBD1 matching over 9 bases. V gave up 5 bases and J gave up 8 bases; unmatched junction bases: 6. This CDR3 spans 13 amino acids. CDR1 is MNHEY, CDR2 SMNVEV, per germline (reference sequence). The CDR3 spells CASSPQGARGYTF. Here the CDR3 DNA reads TGTGCCAGCAGTCCACAGGGGGCGCGGGGCTACACCTTC.

The chain couples TRBV7-8 to TRBJ2-5, with 9 bases fitting TRBD1. In germline, CDR1 is SGHVS, CDR2 FQNEAQ. This CDR3 contains 14 residues. V shed 4 bases and J 7 bases; nucleotides not matched to a gene: 7. The DNA for the CDR3 is TGTGCCAGCAGCTCGGACAGGGGACTTAGGACCCAGTACTTC. Protein product: CASSSDRGLRTQYF.

This clone has just one count. The chain couples TRBV10-2 to TRBJ2-7, with 9 positions matching TRBD1. This CDR3 is 14 amino acids long. Germline assignment: CDR1 WSHSY and CDR2 SAAADI. The trim removed 7 bases at V and 3 bases at J, leaving 7 bases unmatched. The CDR3 sequence: CASKKAGQGYEQYF. Written as DNA, the CDR3 is TGCGCCAGCAAGAAGGCGGGACAGGGCTACGAGCAGTACTTC.

Of note for this clone: This specimen includes other DNA sequences encoding the same CDR3. CDR3 coding DNA: TGTGCCAGCAGTTACTCGAGGACCTATGGCGAGCAGTACTTC. It specifies CASSYSRTYGEQYF. The chain recombines TRBV6-5 with TRBJ2-7; unclear D gene. In germline, CDR1 is MNHEY, CDR2 SVGAGI. The CDR3 covers 14 residues. V dropped 0 bases and J dropped 6 bases, with 12 bases sitting between them.

The V gene is TRBV7-9, the J gene TRBJ1-3; D remains unclear. This CDR3 has 15 amino acids. Germline V gives CDR1 SEHNR, CDR2 FQNEAQ (reference sequence). The ends were cut back, 8 bases at V and 0 bases at J, with 14 bases in the middle. Here the CDR3 reads CASGAGQSSGNTIYF. CDR3 nucleotide sequence: TGTGCCAGCGGAGCGGGTCAATCCTCTGGAAACACCATATATTTT.

The J gene is TRBJ2-7, the V gene TRBV30; tentatively, D is TRBD2 (6 bases). The CDR3 loop spans 13 amino acids. Trimming removed 4 bases at V and 3 bases at J, with 13 bases between. Germline lookup yields CDR1 GTSNPN and CDR2 SVGIG (reference sequence). CDR3: CAWKGRTYYEQYF. The CDR3 DNA reads TGTGCCTGGAAGGGGAGGACATACTACGAGCAGTACTTC.

V gene TRBV10-2 combines with J gene TRBJ2-5; tentatively, D is TRBD1 (5 bases). Germline V gives CDR1 WSHSY, CDR2 SAAADI. This CDR3 is built from 14 residues. V was cut by 4 bases and J by 2 bases, with 11 bases left in between. CDR3 protein: CASSGRTLQETQYF. Here the CDR3 DNA reads TGCGCCAGCAGTGGCCGGACATTACAAGAGACCCAGTACTTC.

The J gene is TRBJ2-3, the V gene TRBV7-9; D remains unclear. Looked up from germline, CDR1 is SEHNR and CDR2 is FQNEAQ (reference sequence). The V and J ends lost 5 bases and 3 bases respectively, with 6 bases between them. The CDR3 sequence is 12 residues long. CDR3 sequence: CASSAETDTQYF. In nucleotides, the CDR3 is TGTGCCAGCAGCGCGGAAACAGATACGCAGTATTTT.

The V gene is TRBV5-1, the J gene TRBJ1-1; D is unresolved. Germline V CDR1 and CDR2: SGHRS, YFSETQ. This CDR3 spans 11 amino acids. Deletions cut 0 bases from V and 6 bases from J, with 3 bases between. CDR3 DNA: TGCGCCAGCAGCTTGGCCGCTGAAGCTTTCTTT. Amino acids: CASSLAAEAFF.

The sample holds a few counts of this clone. The chain links TRBV15 to TRBJ2-5; TRBD1 or TRBD2 may be the D gene (5 bases each). The ends were cut back, 0 bases at V and 0 bases at J, with 8 bases in the middle. This CDR3 comprises 15 residues. The germline V gene has CDR1 LNHNV and CDR2 YYDKDF (reference sequence). CDR3 DNA: TGTGCCACCAGCAGAGATCTGGGGGACCAAGAGACCCAGTACTTC. Translating it yields CATSRDLGDQETQYF.

As to this clone: The same CDR3 is also encoded by other DNA sequences in this sample. This chain uses TRBV7-9 with TRBJ2-7; D is ambiguous. V gave up 5 bases and J gave up 2 bases, with 4 bases separating them. Germline CDR1 and CDR2: SEHNR and FQNEAQ (reference sequence). The length of the CDR3 is 11 residues. In DNA form, the CDR3 reads TGTGCCAGCAGCGTCACCTACGAGCAGTACTTC. This gives the protein CASSVTYEQYF.

The V and J genes are TRBV28 and TRBJ2-7, with TRBD1 matching 10 bases. This CDR3 has 14 residues. V was pared by 5 bases and J by 5 bases, with 6 bases of the junction left unmatched. In germline, CDR1 is MDHEN, CDR2 SYDVKM. This CDR3 is CASSPGQGFHEQYF. CDR3 coding DNA: TGTGCCAGCAGTCCGGGACAGGGGTTCCACGAGCAGTACTTC.

The genes are TRBV11-2 and TRBJ1-2; D gene uncertain. CDR3 size: 13 residues. The germline V gene encodes CDR1 SGHAT and CDR2 FQNNGV. Trimming shortened V by 1 base and J by 4 bases, and 7 bases separated the two germline ends. For the CDR3, the DNA is TGTGCCAGCAGCTTAGCCTCCACCTATGGCTACACCTTC. Translation: CASSLASTYGYTF.

This clone was seen a single time. J is TRBJ2-5 and V is TRBV5-1; D is uncertain. V was shortened by 4 bases and J by 2 bases, with 9 bases between the two germline ends. Germline V gives CDR1 SGHRS, CDR2 YFSETQ. This CDR3 spans 13 amino acids. CDR3 in amino acids: CASSRREQETQYF. DNA of the CDR3: TGCGCCAGCAGCCGGCGCGAGCAAGAGACCCAGTACTTC. Variable domain in full (rest from reference TRBV5-1 and TRBJ2-5): KAGVTQTPRYLIKTRGQQVTLSCSPISGHRSVSWYQQTPGQGLQFLFEYFSETQRNKGNFPGRFSGRQFSNSRSEMNVSTLELGDSALYLCASSRREQETQYFGPGTRLLVL.

The chain combines TRBV11-2 with TRBJ2-7; D is perhaps TRBD1 (6 bases). V gave up 4 bases and J gave up 7 bases, with 11 bases separating them. Germline lookup yields CDR1 SGHAT and CDR2 FQNNGV. This CDR3 has 12 amino acids. CDR3 residues: CASSSIGTEQYF. In nucleotides, the CDR3 is TGTGCCAGCAGCTCCATAGGGACAGAGCAGTACTTC.

The chain couples TRBV25-1 to TRBJ2-7, with D maybe TRBD2 (5 bases). Trimming left V 3 bases short and J 4 bases short, with 13 bases between. Germline V gives CDR1 MGHDK, CDR2 SYGVNS. The CDR3 totals 14 residues. In nucleotides, the CDR3 is TGTGCCAGCAGTGATTCGGGAACTGGATACGAGCAGTACTTC. This gives the protein CASSDSGTGYEQYF.